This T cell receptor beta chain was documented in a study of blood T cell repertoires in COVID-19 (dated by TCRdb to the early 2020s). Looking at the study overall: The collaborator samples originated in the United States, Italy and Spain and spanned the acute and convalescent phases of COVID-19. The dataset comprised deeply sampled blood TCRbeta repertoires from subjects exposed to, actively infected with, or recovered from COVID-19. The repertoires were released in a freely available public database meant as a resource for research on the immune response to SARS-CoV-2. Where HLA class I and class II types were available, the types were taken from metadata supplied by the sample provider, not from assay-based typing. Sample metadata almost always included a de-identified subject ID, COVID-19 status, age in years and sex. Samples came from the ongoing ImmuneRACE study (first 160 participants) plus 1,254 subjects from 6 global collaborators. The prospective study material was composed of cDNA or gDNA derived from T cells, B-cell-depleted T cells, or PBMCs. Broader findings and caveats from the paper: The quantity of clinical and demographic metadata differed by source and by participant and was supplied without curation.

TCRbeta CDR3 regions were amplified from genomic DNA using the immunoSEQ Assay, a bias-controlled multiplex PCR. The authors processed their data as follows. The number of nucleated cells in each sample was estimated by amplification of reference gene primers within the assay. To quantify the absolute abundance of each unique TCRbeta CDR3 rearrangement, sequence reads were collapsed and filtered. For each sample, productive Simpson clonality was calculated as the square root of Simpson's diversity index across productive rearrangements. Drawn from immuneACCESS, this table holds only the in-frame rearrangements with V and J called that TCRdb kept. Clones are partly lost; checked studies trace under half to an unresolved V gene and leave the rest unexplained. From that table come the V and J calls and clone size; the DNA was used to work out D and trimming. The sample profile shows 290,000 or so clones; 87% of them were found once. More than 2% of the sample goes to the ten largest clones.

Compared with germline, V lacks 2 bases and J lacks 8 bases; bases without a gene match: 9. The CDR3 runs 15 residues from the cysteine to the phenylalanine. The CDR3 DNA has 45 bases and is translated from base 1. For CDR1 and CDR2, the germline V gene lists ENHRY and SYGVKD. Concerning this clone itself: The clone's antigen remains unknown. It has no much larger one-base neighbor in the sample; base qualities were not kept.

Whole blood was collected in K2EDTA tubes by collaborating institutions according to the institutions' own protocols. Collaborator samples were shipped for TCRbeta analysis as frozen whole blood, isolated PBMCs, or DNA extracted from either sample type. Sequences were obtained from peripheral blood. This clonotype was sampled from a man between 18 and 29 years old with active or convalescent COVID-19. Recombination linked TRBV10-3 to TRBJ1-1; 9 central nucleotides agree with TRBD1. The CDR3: CAISEDRGSSFEAFF. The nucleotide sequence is TGTGCCATCAGTGAGGACAGGGGGAGTTCATTCGAAGCTTTCTTT.